The 26 T cell receptor beta chains listed next were all sequenced from one sample in a study of tumor and adjacent non-tumor tissue in lung cancer. RNA was extracted from bulk tissue without any cell sorting. More than 3 cm separated this lung sample from the edge of the tumor. Three rounds of nested PCR, following a modified ARM-PCR protocol, produced the TCRbeta library. TCRdb passed the multiplex PCR reads through MiXCR, listing each CDR3 protein once. Of some 80,000 distinct CDR3 sequences listed, roughly 77% are singletons. The sequenced sample was distant non-tumor lung tissue. The receptors come from a woman aged 45-65 years with non-small cell lung cancer.

This clonotype has ten or more counts. The J gene is TRBJ2-1, the V gene TRBV5-6; 7 bases map to TRBD2. J gave up 2 bases and V 4 bases, and 9 bases lay outside the gene matches. The V gene's germline CDR1 is SGHDT and CDR2 YYEEEE. The length of the CDR3 is 16 residues. CDR3 residues: CASSLRGGRTYNEQFF. CDR3 bases: TGTGCCAGCAGCCTTAGGGGCGGGAGAACCTACAATGAGCAGTTCTTC.

This chain joins TRBV6-1 and TRBJ1-6; D is unresolved. The CDR3 spans 13 residues. V was trimmed by 9 bases and J by 8 bases, leaving 14 bases between them. Per germline, CDR1 MNHNS and CDR2 SASEGT. CDR3 sequence reads: CARSRLSDSPLHF. The DNA for the CDR3 is TGTGCCAGATCGCGACTTAGTGATTCACCCCTCCACTTT.

This clonotype was detected only once. This may arise from a read error, as a much more abundant clone is one base away. The V and J genes are TRBV20-1 and TRBJ1-1, with D possibly matching TRBD1 (5 bases). Germline CDR1 DFQATT, CDR2 SNEGSKA (reference sequence). The CDR3 totals 13 residues. The CDR3 reads CTARVTVGSEAFF. The CDR3 region has the DNA TGCACTGCTAGGGTGACAGTAGGCTCTGAAGCTTTCTTT.

This clonotype was seen once. Because it lacks the conserved phenylalanine or tryptophan at the end, this CDR3 is likely a read error. The rearrangement uses TRBV5-1 and TRBJ2-2; D is possibly TRBD1 (5 bases). Germline V CDR1 and CDR2: SGHRS, YFSETQ. The CDR3 contains 14 residues. The CDR3: CVSSSQGTTGELFV. CDR3 in DNA: TGCGTCAGCAGCTCTCAGGGTACCACCGGGGAGCTGTTTGTT.

As regards this clonotype: At one end, the junction sequence differs from germline, possibly due to a read error. V and J are TRBV5-6 and TRBJ2-4, with D perhaps matching TRBD2 (6 bases). This CDR3 spans 16 amino acids. Germline CDR1 reads SGHDT; CDR2 reads YYEEEE. The CDR3: CASSGGIVPLRGIQNF. The CDR3 DNA sequence: TGTGCCAGCAGCGGCGGGATAGTTCCTTTAAGGGGCATTCAGAACTTC.

Regarding this clonotype: Lacking the conserved final phenylalanine or tryptophan, this CDR3 likely reflects a read error. The genes are TRBV11-2 and TRBJ2-1, with TRBD2 identical over 10 bases. CDR1 is SGHAT, CDR2 FQNNGV, per germline. This CDR3 is 16 amino acids long. The CDR3 reads CASSSASGSSYNVQFS. DNA for the CDR3: TGTGCCAGCAGCTCCGCTAGCGGGAGCTCCTACAATGTGCAGTTCTCC.

Concerning this clonotype itself: One junction end does not reproduce the germline sequence, and a read error may be involved. This chain uses TRBV6-1 with TRBJ1-5; D gene uncertain. The CDR3 runs 15 residues. Per germline, CDR1 MNHNS and CDR2 SASEGT. The CDR3 sequence: CASSVAYSQYQPQHF. CDR3 in DNA: TGTGCCAGCAGTGTAGCGTACAGTCAATATCAACCCCAGCATTTT.

The V call is TRBV24-1, the J call TRBJ2-5; D uncertain. V gave up 9 bases and J gave up 5 bases, with 15 bases separating them. Per germline, CDR1 KGHDR and CDR2 SFDVKD. The length of the CDR3 is 13 residues. The CDR3 nucleotides read TGTGCCACCGGGTCAGACTCGAGTGAGACCCAGTACTTC. This codes for CATGSDSSETQYF.

A word on this clonotype: The junction does not match germline at one end; this may be a read error. The chain has TRBV11-2 and TRBJ2-1; the match to TRBD1 covers 9 bases. CDR3 length: 16 amino acids. The V gene's germline CDR1 is SGHAT and CDR2 FQNNGV. The CDR3 spells CASSLKPGQGFNEQFF. The CDR3 DNA follows: TGCGCCAGCAGCTTGAAACCGGGACAGGGATTCAATGAGCAGTTCTTC.

On this clonotype itself: A read error is possible here, since a much larger clone lies one base away. The chain joins TRBV19 to TRBJ2-2; maybe TRBD2 (5 bases). There are 12 residues in the CDR3. Germline V lookup: CDR1 LNHDA, CDR2 SQIVND (reference sequence). CDR3 loop: CASRTITGELSF. The CDR3 DNA sequence: TGTGCCAGTAGGACGATCACCGGGGAGCTGTCTTTT. The complete variable domain, with remaining parts taken from reference TRBV19 and TRBJ2-2, reads DGGITQSPKYLFRKEGQNVTLSCEQNLNHDAMYWYRQDPGQGLRLIYYSQIVNDFQKGDIAEGYSVSREKKESFPLTVTSAQKNPTAFYLCASRTITGELSFGEGSRLTVL.

As regards this clonotype: One end of the junction is discordant with germline, which a read error may explain. J is TRBJ2-7 and V is TRBV5-6, with D maybe TRBD2 (5 bases). This CDR3 region has 17 residues. Germline CDR1 reads SGHDT; CDR2 reads YYEEEE. CDR3: CVSSAGRTTITPYEQYF. CDR3 DNA sequence: TGTGTCAGCAGCGCGGGCAGGACCACGATCACCCCCTACGAGCAGTACTTC. The full variable domain, in which reference TRBV5-6 and TRBJ2-7 provide the parts outside the CDR3, is DAGVTQSPTHLIKTRGQQVTLRCSPKSGHDTVSWYQQALGQGPQFIFQYYEEEERQRGNFPDRFSGHQFPNYSSELNVNALLLGDSALYLCVSSAGRTTITPYEQYFGPGTRLTVT.

Ten or more counts support this clonotype. V is TRBV28 and J is TRBJ2-5; TRBD2 matches at 7 bases. Looked up from germline, CDR1 is MDHEN and CDR2 is SYDVKM. Trimming cost V 2 bases and J 4 bases; bases outside gene matches: 13. This CDR3 contains 17 residues. For the CDR3, the DNA is TGTGCCAGCAGTTTAACACCCTATCCGGGGGAGGGAGAGACCCAGTACTTC. This gives the protein CASSLTPYPGEGETQYF.

Comments on this clonotype: The germline gene is not matched at one end of the junction; a read error may be the cause. The CDR3 region is CSIEDRGREQYF. The CDR3 nucleotides read TGTAGCATTGAAGATCGAGGGCGCGAGCAGTACTTC. The chain recombines TRBV29-1 with TRBJ2-7; a possible D gene is TRBD2 (5 bases). Germline V gene data show CDR1 as SQVTM and CDR2 as ANQGSEA. The CDR3 sequence is 12 residues long.

The chain is built from TRBV11-2 and TRBJ2-7; 7 positions match TRBD2. V trimming: 5 bases; J trimming: 7 bases; junction bases outside the gene matches: 20. Germline CDR1 SGHAT, CDR2 FQNNGV. The CDR3 has 17 residues. In nucleotides, the CDR3 is TGTGCCAGCAGCCCCCGGAGTGGCGGGAGAGCATTGTGGGAGCAGTACTTC. This codes for CASSPRSGGRALWEQYF.

In the case of this clonotype: The conserved closing phenylalanine or tryptophan is absent in this CDR3, likely reflecting a read error. The DNA is left out, because the CDR3 cannot be placed on it with certainty; the CDR3 is given as TCRdb lists it. The chain is built from TRBV11-2 and TRBJ2-1. CDR1 and CDR2 from the germline V gene are SGHAT and FQNNGV. Both ends counted, the CDR3 spans 15 residues. The CDR3 sequence is CASSLDYGGWHEKFL.

This clonotype was counted many times. The chain has TRBV7-9 and TRBJ1-2; D gene unclear. V was trimmed by 0 bases and J by 7 bases, leaving 9 bases between them. Per the germline V gene, CDR1 is SEHNR and CDR2 is FQNEAQ (reference sequence). The CDR3 is 13 residues long. DNA for the CDR3: TGTGCCAGCAGCTTAGCGCAGGCAGGTGGCTACACCTTC. Translating gives CASSLAQAGGYTF.

Notes on this clonotype: This CDR3 fails to terminate in the conserved phenylalanine or tryptophan, so it likely reflects a read error. No DNA is shown, since the ends of the CDR3 on it are uncertain; the CDR3 is the one TCRdb lists. The V call is TRBV29-1, the J call TRBJ1-1. The CDR3 length is 13 residues, termini included. Germline V lookup: CDR1 SQVTM, CDR2 ANQGSEA. The CDR3 is CSVREGMNIETFI.

Comment on this clonotype: The junction differs from germline at one of its ends, possibly a read error. The CDR3 DNA reads TGTGCCAGCAGCAAACACACTAGCGGGGACTACGACCAGTGCTTC. Residues: CASSKHTSGDYDQCF. This chain connects TRBV28 to TRBJ2-7; 10 bases align to TRBD2. Germline V gene sequence: CDR1 MDHEN, CDR2 SYDVKM. The CDR3 totals 15 residues.

The V gene is TRBV29-1, the J gene TRBJ2-1, with TRBD2 matching 7 bases. CDR1 is SQVTM and CDR2 is ANQGSEA in the germline V gene. The CDR3 is 15 residues long. The CDR3 sequence is CSANDGVAGSNEQFF. The DNA for the CDR3 is TGCAGTGCCAATGATGGGGTAGCGGGTTCCAATGAGCAGTTCTTC.

As regards this clonotype: An end of the junction does not agree with germline; a read error may underlie this. The rearrangement links TRBV14 to TRBJ2-2, with 11 positions matching TRBD2. The CDR3 runs to 17 residues. Per germline, CDR1 SGHDN and CDR2 FVKESK. The CDR3: CASSHEGLAEVTGEMFF. CDR3 in DNA: TGTGCCAGCAGTCACGAGGGACTAGCGGAGGTTACCGGGGAGATGTTTTTT.

As regards this clonotype: The conserved closing phenylalanine or tryptophan is absent in this CDR3, likely reflecting a read error. No DNA is shown, since the ends of the CDR3 on it are uncertain; the CDR3 is the one TCRdb lists. V and J are TRBV20-1 and TRBJ2-3; no DNA check was done on the table's D call, TRBD2. Including both end residues, the CDR3 is 14 amino acids long. Germline V gene lookup returns CDR1 DFQATT and CDR2 SNEGSKA (reference sequence). The CDR3 sequence is CSARLDYPTDTQYL.

At least ten counts were recorded for this clonotype. CDR3 residues: CASSSRSEQYF. For the CDR3, the DNA is TGTGCCAGCAGCTCCAGGAGCGAGCAGTACTTC. The chain carries TRBV7-9 and TRBJ2-7; D unclear. Germline CDR1 SEHNR, CDR2 FQNEAQ (reference sequence). The germline V and J ends were trimmed by 4 bases and 6 bases, with 7 bases remaining between them. The CDR3 is 11 amino acids.

A word on this clonotype: An end of the junction differs from the germline gene, which may be a read error. The genes are TRBV5-4 and TRBJ1-2; 8 bases line up with TRBD1. Germline V gene data show CDR1 as SGHNT and CDR2 as YYREEE (reference sequence). CDR3 size: 14 residues. CDR3: CASSLDREPNGCTF. CDR3 nucleotides: TGTGCCAGCAGTTTGGACAGGGAACCCAATGGCTGCACCTTC.

This clonotype appeared a few times. The J gene is TRBJ2-3, the V gene TRBV7-9; 9 nucleotides align to TRBD1. Germline CDR1 reads SEHNR; CDR2 reads FQNEAQ (reference sequence). J gave up 2 bases and V 5 bases, and 5 bases lay outside the gene matches. The CDR3 is made up of 15 amino acids. For the CDR3, the DNA is TGTGCCAGCAGCCCAGGGACAGGGAACACAGATACGCAGTATTTT. Encoded protein: CASSPGTGNTDTQYF.

This clonotype was detected a few times. Germline and junction disagree at one end, which may indicate a read error. This chain uses TRBV6-5 with TRBJ2-5; the D call may be TRBD1 or TRBD2 (5 bases each). The CDR3 contains 14 residues. Germline V gene lookup returns CDR1 MNHEY and CDR2 SVGAGI. This CDR3 reads CASSPGAVQGTQYF. CDR3 in DNA: TGTGCCAGCAGCCCCGGGGCAGTCCAAGGGACCCAGTATTTC.

To note about this clonotype: A read error may be the cause here, since a much bigger clone is one base away. The V and J genes are TRBV7-8 and TRBJ2-5; 7 bases match TRBD2. The CDR3 runs to 15 residues. V shed 4 bases, J shed 5 bases, and the junction held 10 bases outside the gene matches. Per the germline V gene, CDR1 is SGHVS and CDR2 is FQNEAQ. The CDR3 reads CASSWTGGSGETQYF. The CDR3 nucleotides are TGTGCCAGCAGCTGGACTGGCGGGAGTGGTGAGACCCAGTACTTC.